A selection of T cell receptor beta chains follows, all from one sample in a study of cytomegalovirus exposure and HLA in healthy donors. The data were produced by immunoSEQ multiplex PCR, yet TCRdb's version contains in-frame clones alone and is incomplete. The table has over 110,000 clones, approximately 80% seen once. Sequenced: PBMCs. These TCRs come from a female donor in good health and CMV-seronegative. The CDR3 runs from the conserved cysteine through the conserved F or W. A D gene is named only where the DNA matches it firmly. The size of a clone is reported for some rows only, either as once, few or many, or as a class for expanded clones.

J gene,V gene,clone size,D gene,CDR3 protein,CDR3 DNA
TRBJ1-1,TRBV6-1,NA,NA,CASSGARTEAFF,TGTGCCAGCAGTGGGGCCCGAACTGAAGCTTTCTTT
TRBJ1-5,TRBV7-2,NA,TRBD1,CASSLRQGGQPQHF,TGTGCCAGCAGCCTCAGACAGGGAGGTCAGCCCCAGCATTTT
TRBJ2-2,TRBV28,NA,NA,CASTPPTGRGELFF,TGTGCCAGCACCCCCCCGACAGGGAGGGGGGAGCTGTTTTTT
TRBJ2-1,TRBV19,NA,TRBD2,CASSITSGGTPGHEQFF,TGTGCCAGTAGTATTACTAGCGGGGGGACACCGGGTCATGAGCAGTTCTTC
TRBJ2-3,TRBV9,NA,TRBD1,CASSTRTGGRYF,TGTGCCAGCAGCACTCGGACAGGGGGCCGGTATTTT
TRBJ2-2,TRBV5-5,few,NA,CASSTGPLTGELFF,TGTGCCAGCAGCACAGGACCCTTGACCGGGGAGCTGTTTTTT
TRBJ2-1,TRBV27,NA,NA,CASRYRVNYNEQFF,TGTGCCAGCAGATACAGGGTGAACTACAATGAGCAGTTCTTC
TRBJ1-2,TRBV29-1,NA,TRBD1,CSVARDSLTGYTF,TGCAGCGTTGCCCGGGACAGCTTAACGGGCTACACCTTC
TRBJ2-5,TRBV7-9,NA,TRBD2,CASSLTGLAIVETQYF,TGTGCCAGCAGCCTTACCGGACTAGCCATTGTGGAGACCCAGTACTTC
TRBJ2-7,TRBV27,NA,NA,CARSLREVEQYF,TGTGCCAGAAGCTTGAGGGAGGTAGAGCAGTACTTC
TRBJ2-2,TRBV27,NA,TRBD2,CASTRAGDGELFF,TGTGCCAGCACCAGGGCGGGGGACGGGGAGCTGTTTTTT
TRBJ2-2,TRBV7-8,once,NA,CASSLREFNTGELFF,TGTGCCAGCAGCTTAAGGGAGTTTAACACCGGGGAGCTGTTTTTT
TRBJ1-2,TRBV4-3,once,NA,CASSQDVDYGYTF,TGCGCCAGCAGCCAAGACGTAGACTATGGCTACACCTTC
TRBJ1-1,TRBV19,NA,NA,CASSVKNTEAFF,TGTGCCAGTAGTGTTAAGAACACTGAAGCTTTCTTT
TRBJ1-2,TRBV25-1,once,TRBD1,CASSGETGGDYGYPF,TGTGCCAGCAGTGGCGAGACAGGGGGGGACTATGGCTACCCCTTC
TRBJ1-5,TRBV6-1,few,TRBD1,CASSDNHLQGQPQHF,TGTGCCAGCAGTGACAATCACCTACAGGGGCAGCCCCAGCATTTT
TRBJ2-3,TRBV5-6,NA,TRBD1,CASSTGQVTDTQYF,TGTGCCAGCAGCACCGGACAGGTCACAGATACGCAGTATTTT
TRBJ1-1,TRBV5-1,NA,NA,CASSLGQMNTEAFF,TGCGCCAGCAGCTTGGGTCAGATGAACACTGAAGCTTTCTTT
TRBJ2-7,TRBV28,NA,NA,CASSLVGRQLYEQYF,TGTGCCAGCAGTTTAGTTGGGAGACAACTCTACGAGCAGTACTTC
TRBJ2-5,TRBV5-1,NA,NA,CASSLRGIETQYF,TGCGCCAGCAGCTTGCGGGGTATAGAGACCCAGTACTTC
TRBJ2-1,TRBV6-1,few,NA,CASSDVADSYNEQFF,TGTGCCAGCAGTGATGTAGCGGACTCCTACAATGAGCAGTTCTTC
TRBJ2-3,TRBV4-2,NA,NA,CASSRVQGDTQYF,TGTGCCAGCAGCCGCGTGCAGGGAGATACGCAGTATTTT
TRBJ1-6,TRBV5-4,NA,TRBD1,CASSLDAGQGSPLHF,TGTGCCAGCAGCTTGGACGCGGGACAGGGATCACCCCTCCACTTT
TRBJ2-5,TRBV6-5,NA,NA,CASSFGDLRAAQYF,TGTGCCAGCAGTTTTGGGGATCTAAGAGCGGCCCAGTACTTC
TRBJ2-1,TRBV5-1,NA,TRBD1,CASSLVTGVNEQFF,TGCGCCAGCAGCCTAGTAACAGGGGTTAATGAGCAGTTCTTC
TRBJ2-1,TRBV27,once,TRBD2,CASRLRGAGGPRDEQFF,TGTGCCAGCAGACTTCGCGGTGCGGGAGGGCCAAGGGATGAGCAGTTCTTC